This T cell receptor (beta chain) appears in the sequencing data of a study of cytomegalovirus exposure and HLA in healthy donors. This clone occurred once. V lost 4 bases to trimming and J lost 7 bases; unmatched junction nucleotides: 8. CDR1 is SGHRS, CDR2 YFSETQ, per germline. The CDR3 loop spans 13 amino acids. Amplification used 60 Vbeta primers and 13 Jbeta primers. Here immunoSEQ multiplex PCR was the method, and the copy in TCRdb shows in-frame clones only, minus some. The table includes about 110,000 clones, roughly 74% detected once. The J gene is TRBJ2-7, the V gene TRBV5-1; 7 positions agree with TRBD2. The sequencing sample was made of PBMCs. The TCR was taken from a woman aged 30 to 39 in good health and CMV-seronegative. Here the CDR3 reads CASSPQLAREQYF. The CDR3 bases are TGCGCCAGCAGCCCACAACTAGCGCGGGAGCAGTACTTC.